The following is a T cell receptor (beta chain) sequence with its context. This clone was seen a few times. The clone's antigen remains unknown. Base qualities are not provided; no much larger clone lies one nucleotide away. The record originates from a study of shared clonotypes between healthy human individuals (dated by TCRdb to the early 2020s). Regarding the research as a whole: A few men and two women, aged 18 to 49 years, made up the cohort. For each donor, CD4 naive and CD4 memory were each run on three plates, CD8 naive on two plates, and CD8 memory on one plate. To estimate repertoire size and how much clonotype sharing occurs between individuals, the study deeply sequenced the blood TCR repertoires of about 5 healthy adults. To increase sequencing depth and limit assay-specific biases, different laboratories used diverse techniques to prepare libraries and sequence TCR repertoires. Each donor's leukapheresis produced roughly between roughly 0.85 and 10 billion PBMCs.

Broad study findings and their caveats: Sharing across several donors was observed for around 5% of naive CD4, about 4% of naive CD8, around 2.5% of memory CD4, and about 0.4% of memory CD8 clonotypes. Even with the large sequencing depth, rarefaction of the sorted-subset datasets indicated that sequencing was incomplete. Based on pairwise subsampling, the degree of clonotype sharing among donors was expected to be affected by sequencing depth. Clonotypes shared by all four sorted-subset donors showed higher generation probabilities than non-shared clonotypes. Because the study included only a small number of donors, the genetic and exposure-history diversity represented was limited. Only blood was sampled, and tissue TCR repertoires likely differ from those in blood. Naive subsets generally had larger estimated clonotype richness than memory subsets did.

Healthy HIV-negative adults with no recently reported acute infections or vaccinations were included as donors. Every donor was a Caucasian adult residing in Nashville, Tennessee, USA. CD4+ T cells were enriched by magnetic negative selection; naive cells were then positively selected on CD45RA, and the negative fraction formed the memory subset. Blood was collected by leukapheresis, and PBMCs were isolated by Ficoll-Histopaque density gradient centrifugation and then cryopreserved in liquid nitrogen vapor phase. Analytical flow cytometry was used to check the purity and quantity of every magnetically sorted T cell population. From each sorted fraction, genomic DNA was isolated and quantified by UV absorbance on a Nanodrop 2000c. The CDR3 sequence holds 14 residues, the cysteine and phenylalanine included. Just CDR3 DNA is preserved here, 42 bases in frame from base 1. V is clipped by 5 bases and J by 3 bases, and the sequence between their germline boundaries is 10 bases long. Via the germline V gene, CDR1 is MDHEN and CDR2 SYDVKM.

TCR CDR3 regions were amplified from genomic DNA by multiplex PCR using the deep immunoSEQ assay. For each cell subset, the extracted genomic DNA was distributed evenly across all wells of several immunoSEQ 96-well plates, and each plate served as one replicate. For sorted subsets, roughly 200 ng of genomic DNA, equivalent to 30,000 or so T cell genomes, went into each replicate PCR. Purified libraries were measured with a Qubit 3.0 fluorometer, size-checked on a Bioanalyzer 2100, and measured again with the KAPA Library Quantification kit. Every immunoSEQ 96-well plate was sequenced on a separate single-read 150-cycle Illumina NextSeq 550 flow cell. In the original analysis: Because the immunoSEQ output held only junctional sequences and lacked quality scores, the filtering could not match the filtering applied to full-length reads. Sequences were annotated with PyIR, a Python wrapper for IgBLAST v1.9, and V/J genes and CDR3 were assigned using IMGT germline references. Reads were filtered out if the reads had weak V/J assignments (E-value above 1e-6), no CDR3, stop codons, out-of-frame junctions, or ambiguous translated residues. A V3J clonotype was defined by an identical inferred V gene, J gene, and CDR3 amino acid sequence. Percentage overlap between repertoires was calculated by dividing the number of shared unique clonotypes by the size of the smaller repertoire. Three approaches were used to assess repertoire richness: RTK rarefaction, the Chao1 estimator, and Recon v2.1 estimates of unobserved clonotypes. Generation probabilities for all TCRbeta clonotypes obtained by the gDNA method from four donors were computed using OLGA. As stored in TCRdb, this immuneACCESS dataset retains in-frame rearrangements with V and J assigned. A fraction of the clones does not appear; measured against another copy, unresolved V genes explain less than half of the discrepancy, and the remainder lacks a known reason. V, J and clone size were drawn from that table, and D and trimming were deduced from the DNA. Present in this sample are 1 million to 1.3 million clones, 78% of which were seen just once. 0.55% to 0.7% of the sample comes from the top ten.

The clonotype was recovered from a man younger than 35 in good health. Some clones in this sample may be carry-over from other donors' samples. Sequencing input: memory CD4+ T cells from PBMCs. Sample cell subset or site, as interpreted from the label and publication: CD45RA-negative fraction. This chain is built from TRBV28 and TRBJ2-2; no D gene can be assigned with confidence. The DNA is as follows: TGTGCCAGCAGTAAAGGGCCCCACACCGGGGAGCTGTTTTTT. Protein translation: CASSKGPHTGELFF. The CDR3 plus the reference TRBV28 and TRBJ2-2 genes for the other parts give the full variable domain: DVKVTQSSRYLVKRTGEKVFLECVQDMDHENMFWYRQDPGLGLRLIYFSYDVKMKEKGDIPEGYSVSREKKERFSLILESASTNQTSMYLCASSKGPHTGELFFGEGSRLTVL.